This TCR beta chain was sequenced for a study of shared clonotypes between healthy human individuals. The germline V gene has CDR1 SGHRS and CDR2 YFSETQ. V was trimmed by 10 bases and J by 3 bases, leaving 20 bases between them. This CDR3 has 14 residues. It was approximately 0.2 ug DNA, some 30,000 T cell genomes, that sorted-subset replicate PCRs used. Clones were read by immunoSEQ multiplex PCR, and TCRdb kept only the in-frame ones, dropping some. The profile covers approximately 2,300,000 clones, with 85% to 95% appearing a single time and about 0.36% taken by the ten largest. The receptor's source is a young man in good health. Some clones in this sample may be carry-over from other donors' samples. The rearrangement joins TRBV5-1 to TRBJ2-7, with D possibly being TRBD1 (6 bases). The sequencing sample was made of naive CD4+ T cells from PBMCs. Subset here: CD45RA+ positively selected. The CDR3 nucleotides are TGCGCCTCTTCGGGGCTCGGACAGCGCTACGAGCAGTACTTC. This sequence encodes CASSGLGQRYEQYF. Variable domain in full (rest from reference TRBV5-1 and TRBJ2-7): KAGVTQTPRYLIKTRGQQVTLSCSPISGHRSVSWYQQTPGQGLQFLFEYFSETQRNKGNFPGRFSGRQFSNSRSEMNVSTLELGDSALYLCASSGLGQRYEQYFGPGTRLTVT.